Listed below are T cell receptor beta chains from one sample, sequenced in a study of cytomegalovirus exposure and HLA in healthy donors. Some clones are missing from TCRdb's copy, which holds only in-frame ones; the method was immunoSEQ multiplex PCR. The sample includes about 120,000 clones, approximately 80% of them seen just once. The sequenced sample was PBMCs. The origin of the receptors is a woman between 35 and 50 years old in good health and CMV-seropositive. CDR3s include the opening cysteine and the closing phenylalanine or tryptophan.

j_call v_call cdr3_aa
TRBJ1-2 TRBV7-2 CASSLSGKEAYGYTF
TRBJ1-1 TRBV5-1 CASSYRQGRTEAFF
TRBJ2-4 TRBV4-3 CASSPHGAVAKNIQYF
TRBJ2-3 TRBV5-1 CASSLDGTPSTDTQYF
TRBJ2-5 TRBV4-1 CASSQGMAGPKETQYF
TRBJ2-7 TRBV11-2 CASSQTSGNPYEQYF
TRBJ1-6 TRBV7-9 CASSSNPDRGSPLHF
TRBJ2-1 TRBV25-1 CASSELSRLAPNEQFF
TRBJ2-2 TRBV10-3 CAIRAAGSTGELFF
TRBJ1-1 TRBV30 CAWNLNTEAFF
TRBJ2-7 TRBV7-9 CASSLSGRLYEQYF
TRBJ2-1 TRBV5-6 CASSLVTSGGANEQFF
TRBJ1-5 TRBV2 CASSPTGLINQPQHF
TRBJ1-3 TRBV10-3 CASRDRGNLGNTIYF
TRBJ2-2 TRBV5-1 CASSLEAGHGELFF
TRBJ2-5 TRBV6-5 CASSYSTSGPQETQYF
TRBJ1-2 TRBV6-5 CASSYWTGTESVTF
TRBJ1-1 TRBV10-3 CAISYYGGTGVGNTEAFF
TRBJ1-2 TRBV19 CARKTGGYYGYTF
TRBJ1-2 TRBV6-5 CASSLQGRGGYTF
TRBJ2-5 TRBV11-2 CASSSPARGETQYF
TRBJ2-7 TRBV19 CASSEQGAMYEQYF
TRBJ2-7 TRBV30 CAWSDWTSGSSGQYF
TRBJ1-5 TRBV2 CASQLRTTKGNQPQHF
TRBJ1-1 TRBV19 CASSPWWQGDTEAFF
TRBJ1-2 TRBV11-3 CASRGQGIRDYGYTF
TRBJ1-3 TRBV10-3 CAISGWEDTIYF
TRBJ1-2 TRBV30 CAWDRGSGYTF